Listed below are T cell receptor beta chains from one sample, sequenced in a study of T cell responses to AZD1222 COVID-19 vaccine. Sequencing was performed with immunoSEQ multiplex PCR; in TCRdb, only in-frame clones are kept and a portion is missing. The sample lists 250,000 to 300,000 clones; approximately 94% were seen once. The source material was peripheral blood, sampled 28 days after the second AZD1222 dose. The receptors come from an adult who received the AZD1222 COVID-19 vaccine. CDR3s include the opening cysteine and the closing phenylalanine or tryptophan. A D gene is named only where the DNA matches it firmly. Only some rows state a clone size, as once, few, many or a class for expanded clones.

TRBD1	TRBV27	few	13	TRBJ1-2	TGTGCCAGCAGTTTGGGGACAGCCTATGGCTACACCTTC	CASSLGTAYGYTF
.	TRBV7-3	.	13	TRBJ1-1	TGTGCCAGCAGCTCCTACAGGGACACTGAAGCTTTCTTT	CASSSYRDTEAFF
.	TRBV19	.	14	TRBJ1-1	TGTGCCAGTAGTATTCGAGTCGCGAACACTGAAGCTTTCTTT	CASSIRVANTEAFF
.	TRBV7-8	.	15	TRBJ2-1	TGTGCCAGCAGCTTAGAGAGATACAATTACAATGAGCAGTTCTTC	CASSLERYNYNEQFF
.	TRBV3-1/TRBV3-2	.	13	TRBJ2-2	TGTGCCAGCAGCCGCGACAGTACCGGGGAGCTGTTTTTT	CASSRDSTGELFF
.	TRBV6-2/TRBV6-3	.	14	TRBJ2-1	TGTGCCAGCAGTGGCAGGGTGGTCTACAATGAGCAGTTCTTC	CASSGRVVYNEQFF
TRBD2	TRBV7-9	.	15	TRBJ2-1	TGTGCCAGCAGCTTCGCTAGCGGGGGATTAAATGAGCAGTTCTTC	CASSFASGGLNEQFF
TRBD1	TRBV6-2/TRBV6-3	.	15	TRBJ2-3	TGTGCCAGCAGTTACCCCGACAGGGTAGTAGATACGCAGTATTTT	CASSYPDRVVDTQYF
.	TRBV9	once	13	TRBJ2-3	TGTGCCAGCAGCGTAGCGAACACAGATACGCAGTATTTT	CASSVANTDTQYF
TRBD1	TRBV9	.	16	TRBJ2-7	TGTGCCAGCAGCGTTGACCCGGGACAGGGGGCCTACGAGCAGTACTTC	CASSVDPGQGAYEQYF
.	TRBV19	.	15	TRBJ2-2	TGTGCCAGTACCCCCATCGGCGGAAGCACCGGGGAGCTGTTTTTT	CASTPIGGSTGELFF
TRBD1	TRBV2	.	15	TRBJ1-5	TGTGCCAGCAGCGGGACAGGGGGTGGCAATCAGCCCCAGCATTTT	CASSGTGGGNQPQHF
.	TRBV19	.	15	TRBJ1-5	TGTGCCAGTACCCCCGGGGGTCGAGTAAATCAGCCCCAGCATTTT	CASTPGGRVNQPQHF
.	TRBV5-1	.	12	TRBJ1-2	TGCGCCAGTGGAGGCGGGATCTATGGCTACACCTTC	CASGGGIYGYTF